This T cell receptor beta chain is from a study of CD8 T cells in Susac syndrome. From germline, CDR1 is MNHEY and CDR2 SVGEGT. Trimming took 8 bases from V and 5 from J, leaving 15 bases between them. The CDR3 loop spans 13 amino acids. Random hexamers were used to reverse transcribe the RNA input (roughly 0.5 to 1 ug). TCRdb fed the immunoSEQ multiplex PCR reads into MiXCR, producing one record per CDR3 protein. The sample lists around 190,000 distinct CDR3 sequences, roughly 96% occurring once. TCR beta sequencing was performed on blood CD8+ and CD4+ T cells. While serving as controls, healthy donors were matched for age and sex. FACS enriched CD8+ TEMRA cells, while bulk CD8+ and CD4+ were negatively isolated.

The chain couples TRBV6-2 or TRBV6-3 to TRBJ2-5; D gene unclear. This receptor was taken from a human donor in good health. Sequencing was carried out using CD4+ T cells from PBMCs. CDR3 in amino acids: CASSTIGLETQYF. CDR3 nucleotides: TGTGCCAGCTCCACGATCGGGTTGGAGACCCAGTACTTC.